This T cell receptor beta chain was captured in a study of Ad26.COV2.S vaccination and SARS-CoV-2 variants. Comment on this clone: Its antigen is currently unknown.

Germline V gene lookup returns CDR1 MNHEY and CDR2 SMNVEV (reference sequence). The CDR3 has 14 residues. Trimming cost V 3 bases and J 3 bases, with 9 bases left between them. Sequencing used immunoSEQ multiplex PCR; TCRdb keeps in-frame clones, though not all of them. The table shows approximately 400,000 clones, with approximately 90% occurring only once. Study-level points and caveats: Estimates derived from TCR breadth and depth analyses may have underestimated total T cell responses. Relative to placebo recipients, vaccine recipients exhibited elevated spike-specific TCR breadth.

The receptor comes from a human donor who had recovered from COVID-19. The chain links TRBV27 to TRBJ1-5; no definite D call. The sample in question was peripheral blood, obtained after recovery from COVID-19. The CDR3 DNA sequence: TGTGCCAGCAGTTTCTCGGTTACCAATCAGCCCCAGCATTTT. Amino acid sequence: CASSFSVTNQPQHF.